This record concerns one T cell receptor (beta chain) sequence. The antigen is undetermined. Germline lookup yields CDR1 LNHNV and CDR2 YYDKDF (reference sequence). The CDR3 sequence is 16 residues long. The V and J ends lost 1 base and 4 bases respectively, with 14 bases between them. This entry is derived from a study of graft-versus-host responses after intestinal transplantation. The study, taken as a whole, reports: Individuals carrying graft-donor T cell macrochimerism showed high graft-versus-host to host-versus-graft clonal ratios in allografts.

This table comes from immunoSEQ multiplex PCR, and its TCRdb copy is limited to in-frame clones, with some not included. The table shows 96,000 or so clones, with 92% occurring only once. The TCR sequence derives from a human donor who received an intestinal transplant. The starting material was unstimulated CD4+ T cells sorted from spleen or lymph node cells, obtained before intestinal transplant. This chain uses TRBV15 with TRBJ1-3; D possibly corresponds to TRBD1 (5 bases). CDR3 amino acids: CATSRAPDRQGNTIYF. CDR3 bases: TGTGCCACCAGCAGAGCCCCCGACAGACAAGGAAACACCATATATTTT.